The 17 T cell receptor beta chains listed next were all sequenced from one sample in a study of sequential checkpoint blockade in melanoma. Profiling relied on immunoSEQ multiplex PCR, and the TCRdb table lists in-frame clones only, not all of them. The sample includes roughly 10,000 clones, around 52% seen only once; the top ten take 41%. The treatment is: randomized to nivolumab then ipilimumab (arm A) or the reverse (arm B). Material: CD8+ T cells sorted from blood (inferred from file names), obtained from a patient given nivolumab and ipilimumab in sequence. These receptors all come from a human donor with melanoma.

The CDR3 sequence: CASSLLSGGSPYRETQYF. For the CDR3, the DNA is TGCGCCAGCAGCCTTCTGAGTGGAGGGTCACCCTACCGGGAGACCCAGTACTTC. V gene TRBV5-1 combines with J gene TRBJ2-5, with D perhaps matching TRBD2 (6 bases). This CDR3 spans 18 amino acids. Trimming took 4 bases from V and 5 from J, leaving 27 bases between them. Germline V gene lookup returns CDR1 SGHRS and CDR2 YFSETQ.

The chain uses TRBV28 and TRBJ1-2, with 9 bases fitting TRBD1. Germline values: CDR1 MDHEN, CDR2 SYDVKM. The CDR3 sequence is 14 residues long. Germline trimming cut 7 bases from V and 6 bases from J; bases unmatched to any gene: 9. Here the CDR3 reads CASTNVGTGHGYTF. The CDR3 bases are TGTGCCAGCACCAACGTCGGGACAGGGCATGGCTACACCTTC.

The chain links TRBV19 to TRBJ2-3, with 10 bases fitting TRBD2. Losses at the gene ends were 3 bases for V and 2 bases for J; bases not matched to a gene: 17. The CDR3 has 20 amino acids. Germline V gene sequence: CDR1 LNHDA, CDR2 SQIVND (reference sequence). The CDR3: CASSIRVRLAGEQVTDTQYF. The DNA for the CDR3 is TGTGCCAGTAGTATCAGGGTGAGGCTAGCGGGGGAGCAGGTCACAGATACGCAGTATTTT.

V gene TRBV13 combines with J gene TRBJ1-1; D perhaps matches TRBD1 (5 bases). The CDR3 length is 15 residues. Germline V gene sequence: CDR1 PRHDT, CDR2 FYEKMQ (reference sequence). The germline V and J ends were trimmed by 0 bases and 4 bases, with 12 bases remaining between them. CDR3: CASSLGVSGGTEAFF. The CDR3 DNA follows: TGTGCCAGCAGCTTAGGTGTTAGCGGGGGCACTGAAGCTTTCTTT. The complete variable domain, with remaining parts taken from reference TRBV13 and TRBJ1-1, reads AAGVIQSPRHLIKEKRETATLKCYPIPRHDTVYWYQQGPGQDPQFLISFYEKMQSDKGSIPDRFSAQQFSDYHSELNMSSLELGDSALYFCASSLGVSGGTEAFFGQGTRLTVV.

CDR3 coding DNA: TGTGCCAGCAGTGATCTAGCGGACTCCTACAATGAGCAGTTCTTC. This sequence encodes CASSDLADSYNEQFF. J is TRBJ2-1 and V is TRBV28; 7 bases fit TRBD2. The CDR3 covers 15 residues. Germline V CDR1 and CDR2: MDHEN, SYDVKM. Trimming cost V 5 bases and J 0 bases; bases outside gene matches: 4.

This clone has just one count. The chain employs TRBV28 and TRBJ2-1; no clear D. Deletions cut 2 bases from V and 0 bases from J, with 8 bases between. Per the germline V gene, CDR1 is MDHEN and CDR2 is SYDVKM. This CDR3 has 15 residues. The DNA of the CDR3 is TGTGCCAGCAGTTTACCGACACCCTCCTACAATGAGCAGTTCTTC. Translation: CASSLPTPSYNEQFF. Using reference TRBV28 and TRBJ2-1 for the parts outside the CDR3, the full variable domain is DVKVTQSSRYLVKRTGEKVFLECVQDMDHENMFWYRQDPGLGLRLIYFSYDVKMKEKGDIPEGYSVSREKKERFSLILESASTNQTSMYLCASSLPTPSYNEQFFGPGTRLTVL.

This clone was observed a single time. The junction and the germline gene differ at one end; a read error may be behind it. V usage is TRBV5-4 and J usage is TRBJ2-2; D may be TRBD1 (6 bases). CDR1 is SGHNT and CDR2 is YYREEE in the germline V gene (reference sequence). The CDR3 is 16 residues long. CDR3 in amino acids: CASSLGDTAVTGELFF. The CDR3 DNA follows: TGTGCCAGCAGTTTGGGGGACACGGCCGTCACCGGGGAGCTGTTTTTT.

This clone occurred a few times. The CDR3 here is CASSWGDRRYQETQYF. Written as DNA, the CDR3 is TGTGCCAGCAGCTGGGGGGACAGGAGATATCAAGAGACCCAGTACTTC. V gene TRBV21-1 combines with J gene TRBJ2-5; the table's D call, TRBD1, was not checked against the DNA. TRBV21-1 is a known pseudogene. The CDR3 loop spans 16 amino acids.

V and J are TRBV6-6 and TRBJ1-2; D is perhaps TRBD1 (5 bases). Trimming stripped 2 bases from V and 3 bases from J, with 10 bases between. The germline gives CDR1 MNHNY, CDR2 SVGAGI (reference sequence). CDR3 length: 14 amino acids. The DNA of the CDR3 is TGTGCCAGCAGTTACCATAGGGGTGACTATGGCTACACCTTC. Translation gives CASSYHRGDYGYTF.

The rearrangement links TRBV4-2 to TRBJ1-4; TRBD1 matches 8 bases. The germline gives CDR1 LGHNA, CDR2 YNFKEQ. V lost 0 bases to trimming and J lost 8 bases; unmatched junction nucleotides: 8. This CDR3 contains 16 residues. The DNA for the CDR3 is TGTGCCAGCAGCCAAGATCTGCAGGGGGCGGAGGAAAAACTGTTTTTT. Amino acids: CASSQDLQGAEEKLFF.

The chain uses TRBV28 and TRBJ2-1, with 10 bases that match TRBD2. CDR3 length: 16 residues. CDR1 is MDHEN, CDR2 SYDVKM, per germline. With V trimmed by 3 bases and J by 5 bases, 7 bases remained unmatched. The CDR3 reads CASSFSSGRRNNEQFF. In DNA form, the CDR3 reads TGTGCCAGCAGTTTCTCTAGCGGGAGAAGAAACAATGAGCAGTTCTTC. Full variable domain (rest looked up from reference TRBV28 and TRBJ2-1): DVKVTQSSRYLVKRTGEKVFLECVQDMDHENMFWYRQDPGLGLRLIYFSYDVKMKEKGDIPEGYSVSREKKERFSLILESASTNQTSMYLCASSFSSGRRNNEQFFGPGTRLTVL.

V and J are TRBV23-1 and TRBJ1-1; 9 bases are a match to TRBD1. TRBV23-1 is an ORF, with its function uncertain. The CDR3 length is 16 residues. J gave up 6 bases and V 3 bases, and 11 bases lay outside the gene matches. CDR3 bases: TGCGCCAGCAGTCAGGGACAGGGTCGAGGGTGCGCTGAAGCTTTCTTT. Its translation: CASSQGQGRGCAEAFF.

Only one count was recorded for this clone. V gene TRBV6-5 combines with J gene TRBJ2-7, with TRBD1 identical over 8 bases. The CDR3 runs 15 residues. Germline V lookup: CDR1 MNHEY, CDR2 SVGAGI. The V gene end was trimmed by 0 bases and the J gene end by 6 bases; junction bases not matched to a gene: 7. CDR3 nucleotides: TGTGCCAGCAGTTACTCCCTAGCAGGGGGCGGCGAGCAGTACTTC. Protein product: CASSYSLAGGGEQYF.

This clone was observed a handful of times. The chain joins TRBV4-1 to TRBJ2-7; 8 bases line up with TRBD2. Losses at the gene ends were 1 base for V and 1 base for J; bases not matched to a gene: 6. Germline V gene data show CDR1 as MGHRA and CDR2 as YSYEKL. The CDR3 totals 16 residues. CDR3 sequence: CASSQVPGGLSYEQYF. The DNA of the CDR3 is TGCGCCAGCAGCCAAGTGCCGGGGGGGCTGTCCTACGAGCAGTACTTC.

This clone was recorded only once. The rearrangement links TRBV7-2 to TRBJ2-5, with 10 nucleotides matching TRBD2. V lost 5 bases and J lost 3; bases outside the gene matches: 9. The CDR3 runs to 16 residues. Germline V CDR1 and CDR2: SGHTA, FQGNSA. The CDR3 here is CASSQFPSGREETQYF. The CDR3 DNA sequence: TGTGCCAGCAGCCAATTCCCCAGCGGGAGGGAAGAGACCCAGTACTTC.

This rearrangement joins TRBV19 to TRBJ2-4; TRBD1 agrees at 9 bases. Unmatched junction bases numbered 9, after V lost 3 bases and J lost 9 bases. Per the germline V gene, CDR1 is LNHDA and CDR2 is SQIVND (reference sequence). CDR3 length: 15 amino acids. CDR3 nucleotide sequence: TGTGCCAGTAGTATCGGGACAGGGAGTATGAGCATTCAGTACTTC. Its translation is CASSIGTGSMSIQYF.

V usage is TRBV15 and J usage is TRBJ2-1, with 10 bases identical to TRBD2. Trimming cost V 3 bases and J 8 bases; bases outside gene matches: 7. Per the germline V gene, CDR1 is LNHNV and CDR2 is YYDKDF (reference sequence). The CDR3 spans 15 residues. This chain's CDR3 is CATSRASGSNDEQFF. DNA for the CDR3: TGTGCCACCAGCAGGGCTAGCGGGAGCAATGATGAGCAGTTCTTC.